Listed below are T cell receptor beta chains from one sample, sequenced in a study of cytomegalovirus exposure and HLA in healthy donors. Only in-frame clones appear in the TCRdb table, and some are missing; sequencing was by immunoSEQ multiplex PCR. The sample has roughly 350,000 clones, about nine tenths seen once. The sequenced sample was PBMCs. The receptors here all came from a woman younger than 30 in good health and CMV-seronegative. The CDR3 runs from the conserved cysteine through the conserved F or W. Each record gives: clone size, V gene, D gene, J gene, CDR3 DNA, CDR3 protein. The D gene is left open where the match is weak. Clone size is given for some rows only: seen once, a few or many times, or a class if the clone is expanded.

size: .; V: TRBV6-1; D: TRBD1; J: TRBJ2-7; DNA: TGTGCCAGCAGTGAAACCGGGACAGGGTTAAACGAGCAGTACTTC; CDR3: CASSETGTGLNEQYF
size: .; V: TRBV7-2; D: TRBD1; J: TRBJ2-7; DNA: TGTGCCAGCAGCCCGAGACAGGGGTTCGGGTCCTACGAGCAGTACTTC; CDR3: CASSPRQGFGSYEQYF
size: .; V: TRBV28; D: .; J: TRBJ2-7; DNA: TGTGCCAGCAGTCTCGCCGGGACACCGACTCGATTC; CDR3: CASSLAGTPTRF
size: few; V: TRBV28; D: .; J: TRBJ1-2; DNA: TGTTGTTCCACGGGTAATGGTGGCTACACCTTC; CDR3: CCSTGNGGYTF
size: .; V: TRBV5-1; D: .; J: TRBJ1-2; DNA: TGCGCCAGCAGCGGGGAGACAGGTCATCCTAACTATGGCTACACCTTC; CDR3: CASSGETGHPNYGYTF
size: .; V: TRBV11-3; D: TRBD2; J: TRBJ2-1; DNA: TGTGCCAGCAGCAGGATCGGGACTAGCGGGAATGAGCAGTTCTTC; CDR3: CASSRIGTSGNEQFF
size: .; V: TRBV5-6; D: .; J: TRBJ2-5; DNA: TGTGCCAGCAGCTTCGAAGGAGCCCAAGAGACCCAGTACTTC; CDR3: CASSFEGAQETQYF
size: .; V: TRBV6-5; D: .; J: TRBJ2-7; DNA: TGTGCCAGCAGCCGGACGGGGAGCTCCTACGAGCAGTACTTC; CDR3: CASSRTGSSYEQYF
size: once; V: TRBV5-6; D: .; J: TRBJ1-3; DNA: TGTGCCAGCAGCGCCATGGCAGGGCCCCGCTCTGGAAACACCATATATTTT; CDR3: CASSAMAGPRSGNTIYF
size: .; V: TRBV27; D: TRBD1; J: TRBJ2-1; DNA: TGTGCCAGCAGTTTATCGGGCGGGGACAGGGGGCTTTATGAGCAGTTCTTC; CDR3: CASSLSGGDRGLYEQFF
size: .; V: TRBV11-3; D: .; J: TRBJ2-7; DNA: TGTGCCAGCAGCGCCACAGGGAACGAGCAGTACTTC; CDR3: CASSATGNEQYF
size: .; V: TRBV6-5; D: TRBD1; J: TRBJ1-1; DNA: TGTGCCAGCAGCCAAGCCGGGACAGAGGCGACTGAAGCTTTCTTT; CDR3: CASSQAGTEATEAFF
size: .; V: TRBV10-1; D: TRBD1; J: TRBJ1-1; DNA: TGCGCCAGCAGGGAAAGGACAGGGGACGAACGGGACACTGAAGCTTTCTTT; CDR3: CASRERTGDERDTEAFF
size: .; V: TRBV4-2; D: TRBD1; J: TRBJ2-3; DNA: TGTGCCAGCCGGGGACAGGGGTCGCAGTATTTT; CDR3: CASRGQGSQYF
size: .; V: TRBV7-3; D: TRBD1; J: TRBJ1-1; DNA: TGTGCCAGCAGCCCAGGACAGGGGAGTACTGAAGCTTTCTTT; CDR3: CASSPGQGSTEAFF
size: .; V: TRBV5-4; D: TRBD1; J: TRBJ2-7; DNA: TGTGCCAGCAGCCAAGTCGACAGGGGGGCTGACGAGCAGTACTTC; CDR3: CASSQVDRGADEQYF
size: .; V: TRBV19; D: .; J: TRBJ1-4; DNA: TGTGCCAGTAGCCTGGACCTCCGGGGGGAAAAACTGTTTTTT; CDR3: CASSLDLRGEKLFF
size: .; V: TRBV7-9; D: .; J: TRBJ1-5; DNA: TGTGCCAGCAGTTTCCAGGGAATCCAGCCCCAGCATTTT; CDR3: CASSFQGIQPQHF
size: .; V: TRBV7-2; D: .; J: TRBJ1-2; DNA: TGTGCCAGCAGCCCCCGGGGTGCCTACTATGGCTACACCTTC; CDR3: CASSPRGAYYGYTF
size: few; V: TRBV21-1; D: .; J: TRBJ2-7; DNA: TGTGCCAGCAGCTCCCGGGACTCCCGAGGCGGGGAGCAGTACTTC; CDR3: CASSSRDSRGGEQYF
size: .; V: TRBV6-5; D: .; J: TRBJ2-7; DNA: TGTGCCAGCAGTGGTAGCAGCTACGAGCAGTACTTC; CDR3: CASSGSSYEQYF
size: .; V: TRBV30; D: TRBD2; J: TRBJ2-5; DNA: TGTGCCTGGAGTCGACTAGCGGGAGGGCCGGAGACCCAGTACTTC; CDR3: CAWSRLAGGPETQYF
size: .; V: TRBV28; D: TRBD1; J: TRBJ1-4; DNA: TGTGCCAGCAGTTTCGACAGGGGGCGCAGCGACGAAAAACTGTTTTTT; CDR3: CASSFDRGRSDEKLFF
size: .; V: TRBV28; D: .; J: TRBJ2-7; DNA: TGTGCCAGCAGTCCGGACAGCACCTACGAGCAGTACTTC; CDR3: CASSPDSTYEQYF
size: .; V: TRBV7-9; D: TRBD1; J: TRBJ2-7; DNA: TGTGCCAGTACCGCGGACAGGGTCTTGGTCGAGCAGTACTTC; CDR3: CASTADRVLVEQYF
size: .; V: TRBV7-2; D: TRBD2; J: TRBJ2-7; DNA: TGTGCCAGCAGCTTAGGGCTGGGTAGCGGGAGGGCCGGGTACGAGCAGTACTTC; CDR3: CASSLGLGSGRAGYEQYF
size: .; V: TRBV7-9; D: .; J: TRBJ1-5; DNA: TGTGCCAGCAGATTAGCCTCCGGGCCCCAGCATTTT; CDR3: CASRLASGPQHF
size: .; V: TRBV28; D: .; J: TRBJ2-1; DNA: TGTGCCAGCGGGACAGATCCGGAGGGAGTTTTTGATGAGCAGTTCTTC; CDR3: CASGTDPEGVFDEQFF
size: .; V: TRBV19; D: TRBD2; J: TRBJ2-2; DNA: TGTGCCAGTAGTATCGGGGGGAGAAGCACCGGGGAGCTGTTTTTT; CDR3: CASSIGGRSTGELFF
size: .; V: TRBV5-1; D: TRBD2; J: TRBJ2-7; DNA: TGCGCCAGCAGCCCGGGGACTAGCGGGACCGAGCAGTACTTC; CDR3: CASSPGTSGTEQYF
size: few; V: TRBV2; D: .; J: TRBJ2-7; DNA: TGTGCCAGCAGTGCGGACTTCCCGAGCTCCTACGAGCAGTACTTC; CDR3: CASSADFPSSYEQYF
size: once; V: TRBV10-2; D: .; J: TRBJ2-2; DNA: TGCGCCAGCAGTGAATCGGGTACTGCGAACACCGGGGAGCTGTTTTTT; CDR3: CASSESGTANTGELFF
size: .; V: TRBV6-4; D: .; J: TRBJ2-1; DNA: TGTGCCAGCAGGGAGTGGAACTACAATGAGCAGTTCTTC; CDR3: CASREWNYNEQFF
size: .; V: TRBV5-8; D: .; J: TRBJ2-7; DNA: TGTGCCAGCAGCTTGGGACAGAAAAATTCCTACGAGCAGTACTTC; CDR3: CASSLGQKNSYEQYF
size: .; V: TRBV27; D: TRBD2; J: TRBJ2-7; DNA: TGTGCCAGCAGTTTAGGATCGGGACTAGCGGTTATACGGGAGCAGTACTTC; CDR3: CASSLGSGLAVIREQYF
size: .; V: TRBV4-3; D: TRBD1; J: TRBJ1-1; DNA: TGCGCCAGCAGCCCCGCCCGACAGGGCATGAACACTGAAGCTTTCTTT; CDR3: CASSPARQGMNTEAFF
size: .; V: TRBV5-4; D: TRBD2; J: TRBJ2-3; DNA: TGTGCCAGCAGCTTGCTAGCGGGAGGTCGCACAGATACGCAGTATTTT; CDR3: CASSLLAGGRTDTQYF
size: .; V: TRBV6-5; D: .; J: TRBJ2-2; DNA: TGTGCCAGCAGTCGGAGCACAGGGAACGGGGAGCTGTTTTTT; CDR3: CASSRSTGNGELFF
size: .; V: TRBV6-1; D: .; J: TRBJ2-7; DNA: TGTGCCAGCAGGGCCATTGCGGGATTTGGGGACGAGCAGTACTTC; CDR3: CASRAIAGFGDEQYF
size: .; V: TRBV4-1; D: TRBD1; J: TRBJ2-7; DNA: TGCGCCAGCAGCCAAGTCGACAGGGTAGAAACCTACGAGCAGTACTTC; CDR3: CASSQVDRVETYEQYF
size: .; V: TRBV18; D: .; J: TRBJ2-7; DNA: TGTGCCAGCTCACCCCCAGAGGCCCCCTACGAGCAGTACTTC; CDR3: CASSPPEAPYEQYF
size: .; V: TRBV5-1; D: .; J: TRBJ2-1; DNA: TGCGCCAGCAGCGGGGGACTGGCAAGCTCCTACAATGAGCAGTTCTTC; CDR3: CASSGGLASSYNEQFF
size: .; V: TRBV28; D: TRBD2; J: TRBJ2-1; DNA: TGTGCCAGCAGTTTACCAGCGGGAGGGCAGTATGAGCAGTTCTTC; CDR3: CASSLPAGGQYEQFF
size: .; V: TRBV7-2; D: .; J: TRBJ1-1; DNA: TGTGCCATCGGGCGGGGGGCGCAGACTGAAGCTTTCTTT; CDR3: CAIGRGAQTEAFF
size: .; V: TRBV7-6; D: TRBD1; J: TRBJ1-5; DNA: TGTGCCAGCAGTCGGGACAGGGGACAGCCCCAGCATTTT; CDR3: CASSRDRGQPQHF
size: .; V: TRBV6-1; D: TRBD1; J: TRBJ1-5; DNA: TGTGCCAGCAGTGAATCTAGGACAGGGGATAGCAATCAGCCCCAGCATTTT; CDR3: CASSESRTGDSNQPQHF
size: once; V: TRBV11-1; D: .; J: TRBJ2-7; DNA: TGTGCCAGCAGCTTTGCTTCAGAATCCTACGAGCAGTACTTC; CDR3: CASSFASESYEQYF
size: .; V: TRBV6-5; D: .; J: TRBJ1-4; DNA: TGTGCCAGCAGTTACGAGGGAGGGGGTAGAAAACTGTTTTTT; CDR3: CASSYEGGGRKLFF
size: .; V: TRBV11-3; D: .; J: TRBJ2-1; DNA: TGTGCCAGCAGCTTAGATCTAGGGAGTAATGAGCAGTTCTTC; CDR3: CASSLDLGSNEQFF
size: once; V: TRBV5-1; D: .; J: TRBJ2-1; DNA: TGCGCCAGCAGCTTGGGATGGGGCCCAAGGAATGAGCAGTTCTTC; CDR3: CASSLGWGPRNEQFF
size: .; V: TRBV6-5; D: .; J: TRBJ2-7; DNA: TGTGCTTCGGGGAAAGAAGGCAGTGAGCAGTACTTC; CDR3: CASGKEGSEQYF
size: .; V: TRBV6-5; D: .; J: TRBJ2-7; DNA: TGTGCCAGCAGCTGGGGAGGAGGGGAGAACGAGCAGTACTTC; CDR3: CASSWGGGENEQYF
size: .; V: TRBV4-3; D: TRBD1; J: TRBJ1-4; DNA: TGCGCCAGCAGCCAAGACCTCGGGACAGTTAATGAAAAACTGTTTTTT; CDR3: CASSQDLGTVNEKLFF
size: .; V: TRBV7-2; D: TRBD1; J: TRBJ1-5; DNA: TGTGCCAGCAGCTTAGGGACAGGATGGAATCAGCCCCAGCATTTT; CDR3: CASSLGTGWNQPQHF
size: .; V: TRBV27; D: .; J: TRBJ2-7; DNA: TGTGCCAGCAGTTCCGTTGGACTACGAACCTACGAGCAGTACTTC; CDR3: CASSSVGLRTYEQYF